This T cell receptor beta chain was recovered during a study of blood T cell repertoires in COVID-19. Study context: Researchers got acute and convalescent COVID-19 samples from the United States, Italy and Spain. Nucleic acid was either cDNA or gDNA, and it came from T cells, B-cell-depleted T cells, or PBMCs.

The CDR3 is 16 residues long. Looked up from germline, CDR1 is SGDLS and CDR2 is YYNGEE. V lost 0 bases to trimming and J lost 0 bases; unmatched junction nucleotides: 3. Under the authors' procedure: Amplifying reference gene primers gave estimates of nucleated cell counts. Profiling relied on immunoSEQ multiplex PCR, and the TCRdb table lists in-frame clones only, not all of them. V, J and clone size are taken as reported in that table, and D and trimming were inferred from the DNA itself. The table has about 400,000 clones, approximately 86% seen once. The clonotype comes from a human donor in a cohort sampled during active COVID-19. The rearrangement uses TRBV9 and TRBJ2-3, with 8 bases aligning to TRBD2. The sequenced material came from peripheral blood. The DNA of the CDR3 is TGTGCCAGCAGCGTAGCGGTAGCGGGGAGCACAGATACGCAGTATTTT. This encodes CASSVAVAGSTDTQYF.